This T cell receptor beta chain appears in the sequencing data of a study of cytomegalovirus exposure and HLA in healthy donors. Study outcomes and limitations: CMV antigen specificity was confirmed in vitro for a few CMV-associated chains. The study flagged about 150 TCR beta chains as cytomegalovirus-associated.

As concerns this clone: As yet, its antigen is unknown.

Generated by immunoSEQ multiplex PCR, the TCRdb table keeps only in-frame clones and is missing some. Among some 68,000 clones, 95% to 97% were seen once, and the ten largest hold about 2.4%. The sequence was obtained from a young man in good health and CMV-seronegative. The sequenced sample was PBMCs.

CDR3 sequence reads: CASSLSGRNTEAFF. CDR3 DNA sequence: TGTGCCAGCAGTTTGAGCGGACGGAACACTGAAGCTTTCTTT. The chain combines TRBV27 with TRBJ1-1; D is unresolved. CDR1 and CDR2 (germline): MNHEY, SMNVEV (reference sequence). The CDR3 is made up of 14 amino acids. Trimming stripped 3 bases from V and 1 base from J, with 9 bases between.